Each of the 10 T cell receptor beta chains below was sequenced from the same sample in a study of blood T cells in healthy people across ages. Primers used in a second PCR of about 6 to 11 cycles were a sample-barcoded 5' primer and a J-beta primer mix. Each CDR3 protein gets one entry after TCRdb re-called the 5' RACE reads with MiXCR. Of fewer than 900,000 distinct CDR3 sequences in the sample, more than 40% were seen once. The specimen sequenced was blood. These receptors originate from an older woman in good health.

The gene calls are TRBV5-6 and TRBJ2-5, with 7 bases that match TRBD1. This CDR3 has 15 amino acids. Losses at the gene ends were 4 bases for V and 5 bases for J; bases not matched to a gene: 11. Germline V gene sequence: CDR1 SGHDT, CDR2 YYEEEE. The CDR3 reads CASSLLGQEDETQYF. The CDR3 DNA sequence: TGTGCCAGCAGCCTCCTCGGACAGGAGGACGAGACCCAGTACTTC.

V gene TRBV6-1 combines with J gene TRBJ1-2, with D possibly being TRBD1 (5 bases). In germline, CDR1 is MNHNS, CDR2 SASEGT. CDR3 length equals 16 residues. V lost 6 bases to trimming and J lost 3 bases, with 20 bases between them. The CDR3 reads CASSSQRVGTDYGYTF. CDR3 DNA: TGTGCCAGCAGCTCGCAGAGGGTGGGGACCGACTATGGCTACACCTTC.

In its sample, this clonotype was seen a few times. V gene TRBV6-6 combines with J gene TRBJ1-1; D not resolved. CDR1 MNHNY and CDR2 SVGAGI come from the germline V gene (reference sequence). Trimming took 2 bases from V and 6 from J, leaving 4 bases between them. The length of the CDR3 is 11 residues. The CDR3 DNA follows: TGTGCCAGCAGTTACGAGCCTGAAGCTTTCTTT. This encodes CASSYEPEAFF.

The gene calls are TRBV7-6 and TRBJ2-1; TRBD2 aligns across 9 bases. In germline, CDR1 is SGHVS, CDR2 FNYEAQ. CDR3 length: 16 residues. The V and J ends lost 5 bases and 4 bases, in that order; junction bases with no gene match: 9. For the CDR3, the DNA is TGTGCCAGCAGCCCCCGGAGCGGGGGGCTATACAATGAGCAGTTCTTC. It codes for CASSPRSGGLYNEQFF.

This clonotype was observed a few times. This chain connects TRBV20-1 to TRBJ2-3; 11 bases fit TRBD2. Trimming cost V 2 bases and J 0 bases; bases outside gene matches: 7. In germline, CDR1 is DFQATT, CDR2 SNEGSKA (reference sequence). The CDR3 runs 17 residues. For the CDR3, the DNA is TGCAGTGCTAGAAGGACTAGCGGGCCTTCTAGCACAGATACGCAGTATTTT. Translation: CSARRTSGPSSTDTQYF.

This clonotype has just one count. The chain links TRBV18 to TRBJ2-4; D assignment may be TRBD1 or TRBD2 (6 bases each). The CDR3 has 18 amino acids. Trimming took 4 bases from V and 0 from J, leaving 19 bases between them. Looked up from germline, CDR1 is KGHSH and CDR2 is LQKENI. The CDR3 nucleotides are TGTGCCAGCTCACTAAACGACAGGAGGGACTTAGCCAAAAACATTCAGTACTTC. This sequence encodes CASSLNDRRDLAKNIQYF.

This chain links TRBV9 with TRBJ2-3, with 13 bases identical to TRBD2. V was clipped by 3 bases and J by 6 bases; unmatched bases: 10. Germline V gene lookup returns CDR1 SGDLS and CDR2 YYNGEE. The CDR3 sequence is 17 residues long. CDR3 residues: CASSARTSGGQGDTQYF. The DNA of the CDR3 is TGTGCCAGCAGCGCCCGGACTAGCGGGGGCCAAGGGGATACGCAGTATTTT.

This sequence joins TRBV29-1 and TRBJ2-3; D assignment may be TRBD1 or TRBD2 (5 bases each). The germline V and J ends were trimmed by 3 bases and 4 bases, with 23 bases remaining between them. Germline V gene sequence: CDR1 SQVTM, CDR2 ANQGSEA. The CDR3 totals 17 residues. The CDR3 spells CSVDLSPGPLGADTQYF. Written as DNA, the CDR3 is TGCAGCGTTGACCTTTCACCGGGACCCCTTGGGGCAGATACGCAGTATTTT.

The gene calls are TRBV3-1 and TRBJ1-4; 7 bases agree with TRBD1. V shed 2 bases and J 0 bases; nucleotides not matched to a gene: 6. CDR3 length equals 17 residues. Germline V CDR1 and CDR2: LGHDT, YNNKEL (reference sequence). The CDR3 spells CASSQTGVGATNEKLFF. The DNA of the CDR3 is TGTGCCAGCAGCCAAACAGGGGTTGGAGCAACTAATGAAAAACTGTTTTTT.

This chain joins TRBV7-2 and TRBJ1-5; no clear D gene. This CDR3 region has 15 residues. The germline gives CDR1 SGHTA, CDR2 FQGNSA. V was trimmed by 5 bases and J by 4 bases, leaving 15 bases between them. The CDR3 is CASSLARAGNQPQHF. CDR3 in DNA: TGTGCCAGCAGCCTTGCTAGGGCAGGAAATCAGCCCCAGCATTTT.